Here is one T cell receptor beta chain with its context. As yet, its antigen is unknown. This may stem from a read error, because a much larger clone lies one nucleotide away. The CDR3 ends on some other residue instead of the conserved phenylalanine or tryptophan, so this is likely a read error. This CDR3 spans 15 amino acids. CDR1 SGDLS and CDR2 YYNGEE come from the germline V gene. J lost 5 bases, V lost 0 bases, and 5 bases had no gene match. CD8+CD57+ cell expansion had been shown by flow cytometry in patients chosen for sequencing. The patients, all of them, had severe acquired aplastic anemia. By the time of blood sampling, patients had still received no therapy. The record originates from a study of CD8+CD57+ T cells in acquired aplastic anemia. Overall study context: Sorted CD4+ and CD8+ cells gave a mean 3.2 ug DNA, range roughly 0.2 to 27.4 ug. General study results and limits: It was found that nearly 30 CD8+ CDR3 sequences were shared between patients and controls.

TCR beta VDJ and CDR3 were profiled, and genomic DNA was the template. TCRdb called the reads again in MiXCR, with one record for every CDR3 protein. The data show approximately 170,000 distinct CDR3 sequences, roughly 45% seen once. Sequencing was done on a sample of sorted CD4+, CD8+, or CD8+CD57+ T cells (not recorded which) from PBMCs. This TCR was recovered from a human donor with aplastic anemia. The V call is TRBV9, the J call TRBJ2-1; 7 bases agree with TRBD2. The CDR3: CASSVGLAVNNEQFL. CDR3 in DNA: TGTGCCAGCAGCGTAGGGCTAGCGGTTAACAATGAGCAGTTCCTC.